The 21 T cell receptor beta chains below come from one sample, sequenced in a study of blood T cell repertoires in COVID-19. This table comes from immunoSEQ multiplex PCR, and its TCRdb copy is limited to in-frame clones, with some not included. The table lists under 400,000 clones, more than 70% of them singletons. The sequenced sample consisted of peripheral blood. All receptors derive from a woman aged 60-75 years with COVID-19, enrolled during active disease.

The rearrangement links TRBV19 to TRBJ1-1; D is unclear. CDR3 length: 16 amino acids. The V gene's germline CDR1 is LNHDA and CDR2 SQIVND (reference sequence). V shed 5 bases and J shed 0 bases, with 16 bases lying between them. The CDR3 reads CASSLRFNGMNTEAFF. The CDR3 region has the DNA TGTGCCAGTAGTCTCCGCTTTAACGGGATGAACACTGAAGCTTTCTTT.

CDR3 sequence (DNA): TGTGCCAGCTCTCGGGACAACGGATACACTGAAGCTTTCTTT. Protein sequence: CASSRDNGYTEAFF. The rearrangement joins TRBV18 to TRBJ1-1, with D maybe TRBD1 (6 bases). From germline, CDR1 is KGHSH and CDR2 LQKENI. The CDR3 length is 14 residues. V was cut by 6 bases and J by 3 bases, with 14 bases left in between.

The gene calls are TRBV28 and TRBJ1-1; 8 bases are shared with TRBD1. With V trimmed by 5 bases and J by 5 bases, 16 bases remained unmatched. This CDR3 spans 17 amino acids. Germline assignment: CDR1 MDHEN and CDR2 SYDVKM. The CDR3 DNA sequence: TGTGCCAGCAGTCCTGGGGGCAGGGGGCTCGTCGGAACTGAAGCTTTCTTT. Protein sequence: CASSPGGRGLVGTEAFF.

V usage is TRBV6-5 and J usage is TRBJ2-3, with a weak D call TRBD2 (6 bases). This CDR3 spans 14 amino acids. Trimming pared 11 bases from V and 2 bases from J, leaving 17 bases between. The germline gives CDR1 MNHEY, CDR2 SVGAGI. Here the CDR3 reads CAGTRLIPTDTQYF. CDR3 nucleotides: TGTGCCGGGACTCGGTTAATCCCCACAGATACGCAGTATTTT.

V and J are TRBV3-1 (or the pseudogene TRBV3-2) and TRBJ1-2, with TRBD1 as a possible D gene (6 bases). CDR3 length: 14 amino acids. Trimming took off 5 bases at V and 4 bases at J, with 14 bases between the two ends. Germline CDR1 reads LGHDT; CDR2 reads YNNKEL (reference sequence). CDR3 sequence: CASSSRTASYGYTF. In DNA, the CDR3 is TGTGCCAGCAGCAGCAGGACAGCGAGCTATGGCTACACCTTC.

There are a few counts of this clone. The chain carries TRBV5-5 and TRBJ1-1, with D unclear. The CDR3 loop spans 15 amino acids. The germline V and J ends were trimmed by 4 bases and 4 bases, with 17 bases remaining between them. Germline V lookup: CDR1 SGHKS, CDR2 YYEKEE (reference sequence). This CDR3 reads CASSPQEVRGTEAFF. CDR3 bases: TGTGCCAGCAGCCCTCAGGAGGTGAGAGGCACTGAAGCTTTCTTT.

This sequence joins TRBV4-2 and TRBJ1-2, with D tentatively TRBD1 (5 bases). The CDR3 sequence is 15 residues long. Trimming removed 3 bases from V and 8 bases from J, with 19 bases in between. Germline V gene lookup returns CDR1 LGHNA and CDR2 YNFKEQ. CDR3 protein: CASSHSDKPREGYTF. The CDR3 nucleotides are TGTGCCAGCAGCCACTCGGACAAGCCGCGAGAGGGCTACACCTTC.

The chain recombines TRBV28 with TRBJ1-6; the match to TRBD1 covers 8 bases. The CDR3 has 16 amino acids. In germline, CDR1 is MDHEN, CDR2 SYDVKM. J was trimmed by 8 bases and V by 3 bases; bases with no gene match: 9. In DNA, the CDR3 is TGTGCCAGCAGTTTCCTGCGGACAGGGAACGATTCACCCCTCCACTTT. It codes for CASSFLRTGNDSPLHF.

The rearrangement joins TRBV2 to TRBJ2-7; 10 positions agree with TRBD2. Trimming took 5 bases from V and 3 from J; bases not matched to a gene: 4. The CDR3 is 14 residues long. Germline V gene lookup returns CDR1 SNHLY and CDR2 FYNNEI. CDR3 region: CASSSGGALYEQYF. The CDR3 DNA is TGTGCCAGCAGTAGCGGGGGGGCCCTCTACGAGCAGTACTTC. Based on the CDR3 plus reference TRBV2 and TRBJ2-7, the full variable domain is EPEVTQTPSHQVTQMGQEVILRCVPISNHLYFYWYRQILGQKVEFLVSFYNNEISEKSEIFDDQFSVERPDGSNFTLKIRSTKLEDSAMYFCASSSGGALYEQYFGPGTRLTVT.

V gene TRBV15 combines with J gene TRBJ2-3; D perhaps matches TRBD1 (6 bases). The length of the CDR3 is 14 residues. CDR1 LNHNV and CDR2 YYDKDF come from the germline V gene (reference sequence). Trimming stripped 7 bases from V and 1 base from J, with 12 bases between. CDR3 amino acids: CATKQGLGTDTQYF. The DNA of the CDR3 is TGTGCCACCAAACAGGGTCTGGGCACAGATACGCAGTATTTT.

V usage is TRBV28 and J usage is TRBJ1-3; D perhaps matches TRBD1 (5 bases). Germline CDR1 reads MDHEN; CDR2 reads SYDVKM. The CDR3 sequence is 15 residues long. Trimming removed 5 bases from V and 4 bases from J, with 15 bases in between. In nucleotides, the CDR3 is TGTGCCAGCAGTCCCCCCCTGTGGGGCGGAAACACCATATATTTT. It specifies CASSPPLWGGNTIYF.

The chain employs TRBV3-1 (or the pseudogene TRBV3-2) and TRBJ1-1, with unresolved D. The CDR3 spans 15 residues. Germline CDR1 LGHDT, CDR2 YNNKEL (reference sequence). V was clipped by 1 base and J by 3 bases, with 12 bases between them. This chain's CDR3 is CASSQGPGYHTEAFF. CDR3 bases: TGTGCCAGCAGCCAAGGGCCGGGGTATCACACTGAAGCTTTCTTT.

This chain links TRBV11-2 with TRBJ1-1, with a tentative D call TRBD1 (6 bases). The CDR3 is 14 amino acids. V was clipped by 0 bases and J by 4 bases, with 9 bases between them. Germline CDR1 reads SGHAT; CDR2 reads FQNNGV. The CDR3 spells CASSLDYRATEAFF. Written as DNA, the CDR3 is TGTGCCAGCAGCTTAGACTACAGGGCCACTGAAGCTTTCTTT.

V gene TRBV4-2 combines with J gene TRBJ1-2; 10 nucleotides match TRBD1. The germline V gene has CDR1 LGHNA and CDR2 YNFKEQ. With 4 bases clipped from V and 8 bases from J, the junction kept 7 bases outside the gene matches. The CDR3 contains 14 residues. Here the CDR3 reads CASSLDRGLRGYTF. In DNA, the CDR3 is TGTGCCAGCAGCCTAGACAGGGGGCTGAGGGGCTACACCTTC.

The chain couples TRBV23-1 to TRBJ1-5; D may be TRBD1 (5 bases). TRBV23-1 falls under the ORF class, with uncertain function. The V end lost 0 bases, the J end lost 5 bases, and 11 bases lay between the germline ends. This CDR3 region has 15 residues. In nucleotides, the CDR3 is TGCGCCAGCAGTCAATCGGGGGAGGTCCATCAGCCCCAGCATTTT. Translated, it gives CASSQSGEVHQPQHF.

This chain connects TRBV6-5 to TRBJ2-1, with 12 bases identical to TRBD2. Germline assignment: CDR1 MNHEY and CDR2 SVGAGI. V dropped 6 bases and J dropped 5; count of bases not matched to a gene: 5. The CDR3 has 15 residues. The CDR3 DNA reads TGTGCCAGCAGACGAGGACTAGCGGGGAACAATGAGCAGTTCTTC. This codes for CASRRGLAGNNEQFF.

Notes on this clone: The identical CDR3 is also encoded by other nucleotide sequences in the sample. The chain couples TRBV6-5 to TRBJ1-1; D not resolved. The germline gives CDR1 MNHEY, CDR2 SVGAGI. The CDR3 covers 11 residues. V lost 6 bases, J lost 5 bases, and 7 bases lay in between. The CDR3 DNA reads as TGTGCCAGCAGGCGGGGTACTGAAGCTTTCTTT. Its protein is CASRRGTEAFF.

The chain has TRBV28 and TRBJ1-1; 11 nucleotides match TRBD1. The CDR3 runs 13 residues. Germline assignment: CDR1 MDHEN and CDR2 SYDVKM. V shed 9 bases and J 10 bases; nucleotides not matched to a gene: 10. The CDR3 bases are TGTGCCAGTCGCGGACAGGGGGCTAGATTAGCTTTCTTT. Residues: CASRGQGARLAFF.

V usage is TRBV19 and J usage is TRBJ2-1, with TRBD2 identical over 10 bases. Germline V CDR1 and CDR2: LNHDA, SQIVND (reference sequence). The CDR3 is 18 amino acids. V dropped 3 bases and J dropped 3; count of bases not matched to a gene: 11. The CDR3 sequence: CASSIRLAGAPYYNEQFF. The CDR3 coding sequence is TGTGCCAGTAGTATTAGGCTAGCGGGGGCACCGTACTACAATGAGCAGTTCTTC. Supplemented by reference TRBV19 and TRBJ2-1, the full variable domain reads DGGITQSPKYLFRKEGQNVTLSCEQNLNHDAMYWYRQDPGQGLRLIYYSQIVNDFQKGDIAEGYSVSREKKESFPLTVTSAQKNPTAFYLCASSIRLAGAPYYNEQFFGPGTRLTVL.

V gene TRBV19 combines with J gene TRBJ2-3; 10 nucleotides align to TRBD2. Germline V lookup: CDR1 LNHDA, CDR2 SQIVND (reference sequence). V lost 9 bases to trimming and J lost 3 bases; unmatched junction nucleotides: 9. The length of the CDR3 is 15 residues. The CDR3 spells CASSKRGGLTDTQYF. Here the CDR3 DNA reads TGTGCCAGCTCAAAGCGGGGGGGCTTGACAGATACGCAGTATTTT.

CDR3 region: CASSLYSRSGGTEAFF. CDR3 nucleotide sequence: TGTGCCAGCAGCTTATATAGTAGGTCGGGGGGGACTGAAGCTTTCTTT. J is TRBJ1-1 and V is TRBV7-3; a possible D gene is TRBD1 (5 bases). CDR1 SGHTA and CDR2 FQGTGA come from the germline V gene. The CDR3 is 16 amino acids. The V end lost 2 bases, the J end lost 5 bases, and 18 bases lay between the germline ends.